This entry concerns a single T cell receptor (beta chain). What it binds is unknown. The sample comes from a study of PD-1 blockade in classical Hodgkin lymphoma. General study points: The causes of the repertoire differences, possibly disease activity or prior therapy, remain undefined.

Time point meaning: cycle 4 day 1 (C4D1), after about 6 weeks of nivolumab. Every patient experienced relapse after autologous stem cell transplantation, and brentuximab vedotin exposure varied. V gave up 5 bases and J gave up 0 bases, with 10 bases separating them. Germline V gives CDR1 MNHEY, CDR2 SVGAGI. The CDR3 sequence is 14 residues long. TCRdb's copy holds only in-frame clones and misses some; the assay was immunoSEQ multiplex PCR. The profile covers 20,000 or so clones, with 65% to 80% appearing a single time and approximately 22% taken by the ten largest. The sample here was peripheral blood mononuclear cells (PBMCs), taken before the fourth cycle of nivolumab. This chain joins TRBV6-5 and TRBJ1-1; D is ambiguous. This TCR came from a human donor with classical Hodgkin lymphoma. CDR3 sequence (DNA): TGTGCCAGCAGTCGACGAATCATGAACACTGAAGCTTTCTTT. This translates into CASSRRIMNTEAFF.